The 15 T cell receptor beta chains given below trace back to one sample, sequenced in a study of T cell responses to AZD1222 COVID-19 vaccine. The protocol was immunoSEQ multiplex PCR, while the TCRdb copy is restricted to in-frame clones and leaves out a portion. The sample lists tens of thousands of clones, around 90% occurring once. Specimen: peripheral blood, collected 28 days after the second AZD1222 dose. Source of these receptors: an adult who received the AZD1222 COVID-19 vaccine.

The CDR3 bases are TGTGCCAGCAGTTCGAATGTTGGAAAACTGTTTTTT. This sequence encodes CASSSNVGKLFF. V gene TRBV27 combines with J gene TRBJ1-4; D is unresolved. The CDR3 sequence is 12 residues long. Deletions cut 4 bases from V and 10 bases from J, with 10 bases between. Germline assignment: CDR1 MNHEY and CDR2 SMNVEV (reference sequence).

J is TRBJ2-3 and V is TRBV10-1; D remains unclear. The CDR3 runs to 15 residues. CDR1 and CDR2 from the germline V gene are WNHNN and SYGVQD (reference sequence). Trimming pared 0 bases from V and 2 bases from J, leaving 9 bases between. The CDR3 loop reads CASSESGALTDTQYF. Here the CDR3 DNA reads TGCGCCAGCAGTGAGTCCGGTGCCCTCACAGATACGCAGTATTTT.

V and J are TRBV3-1 (or the pseudogene TRBV3-2) and TRBJ1-1; a weak D match, TRBD1 (6 bases). CDR1 LGHDT and CDR2 YNNKEL come from the germline V gene (reference sequence). Trimming cost V 4 bases and J 6 bases, with 15 bases left between them. This CDR3 is built from 14 residues. In DNA form, the CDR3 reads TGTGCCAGCAGCCGGGTCAGTGGGGGGCCTGAAGCTTTCTTT. Its translation: CASSRVSGGPEAFF.

The V call is TRBV5-4, the J call TRBJ2-4; D is ambiguous. Germline V gene sequence: CDR1 SGHNT, CDR2 YYREEE (reference sequence). Trimming pared 4 bases from V and 0 bases from J, leaving 14 bases between. This CDR3 comprises 16 residues. CDR3 sequence reads: CASSISGQVAKNIQYF. In DNA, the CDR3 is TGTGCCAGCAGCATATCCGGGCAGGTAGCCAAAAACATTCAGTACTTC.

This clone has just one count. One end of the junction does not line up with germline, which may come from a read error. J is TRBJ2-7 and V is TRBV7-8, with 9 bases lining up with TRBD1. From germline, CDR1 is SGHVS and CDR2 FQNEAQ. This CDR3 contains 14 residues. The CDR3 spells CASSSAGTGISGSF. CDR3 nucleotide sequence: TGTGCCAGCAGCTCTGCTGGGACAGGGATTTCTGGGTCTTTC.

This chain links TRBV5-1 with TRBJ1-3; TRBD1 is a possible D gene (5 bases). The CDR3 loop spans 15 amino acids. Germline V CDR1 and CDR2: SGHRS, YFSETQ. Trimming shortened V by 0 bases and J by 4 bases, and 11 bases separated the two germline ends. CDR3 coding DNA: TGCGCCAGCAGCTTGGGACAGCCTGAGGGAAACACCATATATTTT. Translation gives CASSLGQPEGNTIYF.

The chain couples TRBV28 to TRBJ1-1; 7 bases agree with TRBD1. The V gene's germline CDR1 is MDHEN and CDR2 SYDVKM. V trimming: 10 bases; J trimming: 1 base; junction bases outside the gene matches: 12. This CDR3 region has 15 residues. The CDR3 region has the DNA TGTGCCACCTCCGAGACAGGGATCGGGAACACTGAAGCTTTCTTT. Translated: CATSETGIGNTEAFF.

The chain couples TRBV10-1 to TRBJ2-7; a weak D match, TRBD1 (5 bases). The CDR3 is made up of 12 amino acids. V lost 6 bases, J lost 4 bases, and 10 bases lay in between. The V gene's germline CDR1 is WNHNN and CDR2 SYGVQD (reference sequence). CDR3 amino acids: CASRPDSYEQYF. Here the CDR3 DNA reads TGCGCCAGCAGACCCGACAGTTACGAGCAGTACTTC.

The chain employs TRBV19 and TRBJ2-2; TRBD2 matches at 9 bases. Germline values: CDR1 LNHDA, CDR2 SQIVND (reference sequence). CDR3 length equals 15 residues. The junction had 4 bases not matched to a gene; V was cut back by 8 bases and J by 0 bases. CDR3 sequence: CASLSGGSNTGELFF. The CDR3 bases are TGTGCCAGTCTCAGCGGGGGGTCGAACACCGGGGAGCTGTTTTTT.

The chain couples TRBV19 to TRBJ1-6; unclear D gene. V lost 6 bases and J lost 5, with 8 bases in between. CDR1 is LNHDA and CDR2 is SQIVND in the germline V gene (reference sequence). The CDR3 is made up of 13 amino acids. CDR3 DNA sequence: TGTGCCAGTAGCGAGCGGGATAATTCACCCCTCCACTTT. This gives the protein CASSERDNSPLHF.

V is TRBV6-5 and J is TRBJ2-5, with TRBD1 as a possible D gene (6 bases). The CDR3 loop spans 14 amino acids. V shed 0 bases and J shed 4 bases, with 9 bases lying between them. Germline values: CDR1 MNHEY, CDR2 SVGAGI. CDR3 protein: CASSYSQGRETQYF. The DNA for the CDR3 is TGTGCCAGCAGTTACTCCCAGGGGAGAGAGACCCAGTACTTC.

This rearrangement joins TRBV7-2 to TRBJ2-3; the match to TRBD2 covers 11 bases. The V gene's germline CDR1 is SGHTA and CDR2 FQGNSA. There are 17 residues in the CDR3. V trimming: 3 bases; J trimming: 0 bases; junction bases outside the gene matches: 5. In nucleotides, the CDR3 is TGTGCCAGCAGCTTTAGCGGGGGGGCCCCGAGCACAGATACGCAGTATTTT. Translated: CASSFSGGAPSTDTQYF.

This clone was picked up a small number of times. The chain joins TRBV10-3 to TRBJ2-1; the match to TRBD1 covers 7 bases. J gave up 4 bases and V 10 bases, and 10 bases lay outside the gene matches. This CDR3 region has 14 residues. Looked up from germline, CDR1 is ENHRY and CDR2 is SYGVKD. The CDR3 spells CATEDRLNYNEQFF. For the CDR3, the DNA is TGTGCCACCGAGGACAGGCTAAATTACAATGAGCAGTTCTTC.

V and J are TRBV15 and TRBJ1-2; D not certain. Germline values: CDR1 LNHNV, CDR2 YYDKDF (reference sequence). This CDR3 has 13 residues. V was pared by 1 base and J by 7 bases, with 10 bases between. CDR3 sequence: CATSRVGGSGYTF. The CDR3 DNA reads as TGTGCCACCAGCAGAGTTGGAGGGAGTGGCTACACCTTC.

The chain couples TRBV18 to TRBJ2-7, with TRBD2 matching over 7 bases. With V trimmed by 3 bases and J by 2 bases, 10 bases remained unmatched. CDR1 and CDR2 from the germline V gene are KGHSH and LQKENI. The CDR3 runs to 16 residues. The DNA for the CDR3 is TGTGCCAGCTCACCCATAGGGAGGGACGGGACCTACGAGCAGTACTTC. This translates into CASSPIGRDGTYEQYF. Together with reference TRBV18 and TRBJ2-7, the CDR3 gives the full variable domain: NAGVMQNPRHLVRRRGQEARLRCSPMKGHSHVYWYRQLPEEGLKFMVYLQKENIIDESGMPKERFSAEFPKEGPSILRIQQVVRGDSAAYFCASSPIGRDGTYEQYFGPGTRLTVT.